Detailed here is one TCR beta chain. BIOMED2 TRB-A/B primer pools were used in multiplex TRB PCR. One entry per CDR3 protein, called by TCRdb with MiXCR from the multiplex PCR reads. The sample shows 20,000 to 30,000 distinct CDR3 sequences, approximately 30% of them seen only once. The data are from a study of T and B cells in COVID-19 patients. This CDR3 has 13 amino acids. The V and J ends lost 3 bases and 4 bases respectively, with 12 bases between them. In germline, CDR1 is GTSNPN, CDR2 SVGIG (reference sequence). From blood, about 240-500 ng of genomic DNA served as TRB template. This clonotype was sampled from a human donor who had recovered from COVID-19. The sequencing sample was made of blood. V is TRBV30 and J is TRBJ1-2; TRBD1 is a possible D gene (5 bases). The CDR3 here is CAWRGDLSYGYTF. The CDR3 DNA reads as TGTGCCTGGAGGGGGGACCTTAGCTATGGCTACACCTTC.